These 6 T cell receptor beta chains originate from one sample sequenced in a study of cytomegalovirus exposure and HLA in healthy donors. Using immunoSEQ multiplex PCR, the repertoire was profiled, and TCRdb retains in-frame clones only, with some absent. The table lists roughly 65,000 clones, about 89% of them singletons, with around 3.2% in the top ten. Sequenced: PBMCs. The source of these receptors is a man aged 18-30 years in good health and CMV-seronegative.

In this sample, this clone turned up once. The rearrangement links TRBV27 to TRBJ2-5; 8 bases map to TRBD2. This CDR3 is built from 16 residues. Germline lookup yields CDR1 MNHEY and CDR2 SMNVEV (reference sequence). Trimming cost V 3 bases and J 5 bases; bases outside gene matches: 11. This CDR3 reads CASSFLSGSGRETQYF. CDR3 nucleotide sequence: TGTGCCAGCAGTTTCTTAAGCGGGAGTGGTCGGGAGACCCAGTACTTC.

J is TRBJ2-7 and V is TRBV7-2; 7 nucleotides agree with TRBD2. Per germline, CDR1 SGHTA and CDR2 FQGNSA. With V trimmed by 1 base and J by 0 bases, 6 bases remained unmatched. This CDR3 is built from 16 residues. For the CDR3, the DNA is TGTGCCAGCAGCTTAGATGGTAGCGGGTTCTCCTACGAGCAGTACTTC. It specifies CASSLDGSGFSYEQYF.

The chain recombines TRBV7-2 with TRBJ2-7; D possibly corresponds to TRBD2 (6 bases). The V end was cut by 4 bases, the J end by 2 bases, with 12 bases between. The CDR3 has 14 residues. Germline V gene lookup returns CDR1 SGHTA and CDR2 FQGNSA. The CDR3 region has the DNA TGTGCCAGCAGCTCACTAGCCGCTCCCTACGAGCAGTACTTC. It is translated as CASSSLAAPYEQYF.

The CDR3 nucleotides are TGTGCCAGCAGTTCTAGCGGGGAAGAGACCCAGTACTTC. It translates to CASSSSGEETQYF. The chain couples TRBV4-2 to TRBJ2-5, with 9 bases lining up with TRBD2. The V and J ends lost 6 bases and 3 bases, in that order; junction bases with no gene match: 2. The CDR3 has 13 residues. Germline values: CDR1 LGHNA, CDR2 YNFKEQ.

This chain links TRBV4-1 with TRBJ2-7; no firm D call. From germline, CDR1 is MGHRA and CDR2 YSYEKL. V lost 0 bases to trimming and J lost 2 bases, with 8 bases between them. CDR3 length: 14 amino acids. Written as DNA, the CDR3 is TGCGCCAGCAGCCAAGATACTTCCCCCTACGAGCAGTACTTC. Amino acids: CASSQDTSPYEQYF.

The genes are TRBV7-8 and TRBJ2-1; D possibly corresponds to TRBD2 (5 bases). Deletions cut 5 bases from V and 4 bases from J, with 18 bases between. The germline CDR1 and CDR2 sequences are SGHVS and FQNEAQ. The CDR3 is made up of 16 amino acids. DNA for the CDR3: TGTGCCAGCAGCCCCGCCCCCCAGCGGCAGTACAATGAGCAGTTCTTC. Amino acid sequence: CASSPAPQRQYNEQFF.